The clone carrying this T cell receptor (beta chain) was counted a few times. The antigen is unknown. Since all of the isolated RNA was reverse transcribed, expressed TCRB transcripts were what got sequenced. For naive, central memory and regulatory T cell samples, reads averaged roughly 3.6 million. Measured with immunoSEQ multiplex PCR; TCRdb has only the in-frame clones, and not every one. Seen here are roughly 350,000 clones, about 10% observed once, and the top ten hold 0.55% to 0.75%. There are 16 residues in the CDR3. Trimming stripped 1 base from V and 4 bases from J, with 16 bases between. The germline V gene has CDR1 LGHNA and CDR2 YSLEER. The entry originates in a study of beta chain features in type 1 diabetes. Regarding the study as a whole: Reduced insertions and increased deletions marked VDJ junctions in type 1 diabetes patients. PCR might show a preference for shorter templates, equally across patients and controls. Type 1 diabetes patients showed a moderate but significant shortening of TCRB CDR3s in all four CD4+ subsets.

The TCR originated in a man between 25 and 39 years old with type 1 diabetes. The chain carries TRBV4-3 and TRBJ2-5; D perhaps matches TRBD1 (6 bases). The sequencing sample was made of central memory CD4+ T cells from blood. The CDR3 spells CASSQGNDRRGETQYF. CDR3 DNA: TGCGCCAGCAGCCAAGGAAACGACAGGCGAGGAGAGACCCAGTACTTC.